A single sample gave rise to the 9 T cell receptor beta chains below, sequenced in a study of T cells after yellow fever vaccination. TCRdb reprocessed the 5' RACE reads with MiXCR, giving one entry per CDR3 protein. The sample lists a few hundred thousand distinct CDR3 sequences; over 4% were seen once. Sequencing used PBMCs, obtained 5 days after the yellow fever booster vaccination. Receptor source: a man younger than 30 who received the YFV17D yellow fever vaccine.

This clonotype was observed at least ten times. The rearrangement uses TRBV7-8 and TRBJ2-1; 7 bases line up with TRBD1. The germline V gene has CDR1 SGHVS and CDR2 FQNEAQ. V shed 1 base and J 4 bases; nucleotides not matched to a gene: 10. CDR3 length: 17 amino acids. The CDR3 coding sequence is TGTGCCAGCAGCTTAGTAAGGGGCAGGGGGAAATACAATGAGCAGTTCTTC. This gives the protein CASSLVRGRGKYNEQFF.

CDR3 protein: CSADRGRTGELFF. CDR3 in DNA: TGCAGCGCCGACAGGGGGAGGACCGGGGAGCTGTTTTTT. V usage is TRBV29-1 and J usage is TRBJ2-2; 9 bases fit TRBD1. Germline V gives CDR1 SQVTM, CDR2 ANQGSEA. V trimming: 7 bases; J trimming: 5 bases; junction bases outside the gene matches: 5. This CDR3 spans 13 amino acids.

This clonotype was counted between two and nine times. This chain uses TRBV5-6 with TRBJ1-1, with D unclear. Germline V gene data show CDR1 as SGHDT and CDR2 as YYEEEE. Deletions cut 4 bases from V and 7 bases from J, with 17 bases between. There are 14 residues in the CDR3. This CDR3 is CASSRASRVYEAFF. DNA of the CDR3: TGTGCCAGCAGCCGCGCCAGCCGTGTCTATGAAGCTTTCTTT.

This clonotype was recorded at least ten times. The rearrangement joins TRBV4-3 to TRBJ2-7; TRBD1 matches at 7 bases. CDR3 length equals 16 residues. Germline CDR1 is LGHNA and CDR2 is YSLEER. Losses at the gene ends were 1 base for V and 2 bases for J; bases not matched to a gene: 8. In DNA, the CDR3 is TGCGCCAGCAGCCAAGGCGTCTTAGGGGGCACCTACGAGCAGTACTTC. The encoded protein is CASSQGVLGGTYEQYF.

This clonotype was detected ten times or more. The V and J genes are TRBV24-1 and TRBJ1-2, with a possible D match to TRBD1 (6 bases). This CDR3 is built from 14 residues. Trimming removed 1 base from V and 5 bases from J, with 10 bases in between. From germline, CDR1 is KGHDR and CDR2 SFDVKD. Here the CDR3 reads CATSDFRTEYGYTF. DNA for the CDR3: TGTGCCACCAGTGATTTCCGGACAGAGTATGGCTACACCTTC.

This clonotype occurred a few times. This chain links TRBV20-1 with TRBJ2-5; 10 bases map to TRBD2. The ends lost 1 base at V and 0 bases at J; junction bases unmatched: 2. The CDR3 loop spans 15 amino acids. CDR1 is DFQATT and CDR2 is SNEGSKA in the germline V gene (reference sequence). The CDR3: CSARVAGGNQETQYF. CDR3 in DNA: TGCAGTGCTAGAGTAGCGGGGGGCAACCAAGAGACCCAGTACTTC.

This clonotype has just one count. The V and J genes are TRBV7-2 and TRBJ2-5; D not resolved. CDR1 is SGHTA, CDR2 FQGNSA, per germline. V was cut by 2 bases and J by 1 base, with 8 bases left in between. This CDR3 has 14 amino acids. CDR3 nucleotide sequence: TGTGCCAGCAGCTTATTGACGCCCCAAGAGACCCAGTACTTC. Protein sequence: CASSLLTPQETQYF.

The chain couples TRBV29-1 to TRBJ2-1; D is uncertain. Looked up from germline, CDR1 is SQVTM and CDR2 is ANQGSEA. Deletions cut 1 base from V and 0 bases from J, with 7 bases between. The CDR3 is 14 amino acids. CDR3 nucleotides: TGCAGCGTTGAAGGGTTCAACTCCTACAATGAGCAGTTCTTC. Protein: CSVEGFNSYNEQFF.

This clonotype was recorded a few times. The J gene is TRBJ2-7, the V gene TRBV7-9; TRBD2 agrees at 7 bases. Germline V lookup: CDR1 SEHNR, CDR2 FQNEAQ (reference sequence). The CDR3 contains 16 residues. With 4 bases clipped from V and 4 bases from J, the junction kept 13 bases outside the gene matches. CDR3 residues: CASSSSGGGEPYEQYV. In DNA, the CDR3 is TGTGCCAGCAGCTCCTCGGGGGGAGGGGAGCCATACGAGCAGTACGTC.